Each of the 30 T cell receptor beta chains below was sequenced from the same sample in a study of blood T cell repertoires in COVID-19. The data were produced by immunoSEQ multiplex PCR, yet TCRdb's version contains in-frame clones alone and is incomplete. The top ten clones hold approximately 8% of a sample with about 210,000 clones, around four fifths of them seen once. Specimen: peripheral blood. The receptor set was obtained from a woman in her forties or fifties with active or convalescent COVID-19.

The chain joins TRBV29-1 to TRBJ2-5; possibly TRBD2 for D (5 bases). Germline assignment: CDR1 SQVTM and CDR2 ANQGSEA. The V gene lost 2 bases and the J gene lost 4 bases, with 8 bases spanning the gap. The CDR3 contains 12 residues. As DNA, the CDR3 is TGCAGCGTTGAATTGGCGGGAGAGACCCAGTACTTC. It translates to CSVELAGETQYF.

The chain employs TRBV15 and TRBJ1-2; 8 bases map to TRBD1. J lost 5 bases, V lost 0 bases, and 5 bases had no gene match. The CDR3 extends over 15 amino acids. Germline assignment: CDR1 LNHNV and CDR2 YYDKDF (reference sequence). CDR3 DNA sequence: TGTGCCACCAGCAGAGACGGACAGGGACTTTATGGCTACACCTTC. This codes for CATSRDGQGLYGYTF.

The V and J genes are TRBV10-3 and TRBJ2-2, with 11 bases lining up with TRBD1. V dropped 4 bases and J dropped 3; count of bases not matched to a gene: 7. Germline values: CDR1 ENHRY, CDR2 SYGVKD. The CDR3 contains 17 residues. CDR3 in DNA: TGTGCCATCAGTGGTACCGGGACAGGGGGTTACACCGGGGAGCTGTTTTTT. Protein product: CAISGTGTGGYTGELFF.

V is TRBV12-3 or TRBV12-4 and J is TRBJ1-1; tentatively, D is TRBD1 (5 bases). The ends were cut back, 6 bases at V and 7 bases at J, with 12 bases in the middle. The CDR3 sequence is 12 residues long. The CDR3 sequence is CASRSHRYEAFF. In nucleotides, the CDR3 is TGTGCCAGCAGATCCCACAGGTATGAAGCTTTCTTT.

The V and J genes are TRBV2 and TRBJ2-3, with TRBD2 as a possible D gene (5 bases). The CDR3 runs to 11 residues. The V gene's germline CDR1 is SNHLY and CDR2 FYNNEI. Trimming took 8 bases from V and 9 from J, leaving 12 bases between them. CDR3 bases: TGTGCCAGCGTAAGGACTGACACGCAGTATTTT. Protein sequence: CASVRTDTQYF.

In this sample, this clone turned up once. The rearrangement links TRBV29-1 to TRBJ2-7; 10 nucleotides align to TRBD1. Germline V gene sequence: CDR1 SQVTM, CDR2 ANQGSEA. This CDR3 contains 13 residues. V was pared by 7 bases and J by 4 bases, with 7 bases of the junction left unmatched. In nucleotides, the CDR3 is TGCAGCGGGGGGGACAGGGGAAAGTACGAGCAGTACTTC. This translates into CSGGDRGKYEQYF.

A few counts support this clone. V and J are TRBV7-2 and TRBJ1-1; 9 bases line up with TRBD1. Germline loops: CDR1 SGHTA, CDR2 FQGNSA. Losses at the gene ends were 5 bases for V and 10 bases for J; bases not matched to a gene: 11. The CDR3 covers 14 residues. The CDR3 here is CASSPPIQGAGAFF. CDR3 DNA sequence: TGTGCCAGCAGCCCTCCGATACAGGGGGCAGGAGCTTTCTTT.

The chain carries TRBV18 and TRBJ2-2; D call uncertain. Germline CDR1 KGHSH, CDR2 LQKENI. The CDR3 spans 15 residues. The V gene lost 5 bases and the J gene lost 4 bases, with 14 bases spanning the gap. CDR3 DNA sequence: TGTGCCAGCTCATCCTTTAAGTTAGTCACCGGGGAGCTGTTTTTT. Its protein is CASSSFKLVTGELFF.

This chain links TRBV5-1 with TRBJ1-2; maybe TRBD1 (6 bases). This CDR3 comprises 15 residues. V dropped 0 bases and J dropped 7 bases, with 16 bases sitting between them. CDR1 and CDR2 from the germline V gene are SGHRS and YFSETQ. The CDR3 here is CASSLADSTSRGYTF. Written as DNA, the CDR3 is TGCGCCAGCAGCTTGGCGGACAGCACCTCACGTGGCTACACCTTC.

J is TRBJ1-2 and V is TRBV5-1; weak D call: TRBD1 (6 bases). The V gene lost 5 bases and the J gene lost 4 bases, with 18 bases spanning the gap. Germline V gene data show CDR1 as SGHRS and CDR2 as YFSETQ. This CDR3 is 15 amino acids long. The CDR3 loop is CASRPAEDRPYGYTF. In DNA form, the CDR3 reads TGCGCCAGCAGGCCCGCAGAGGACAGACCCTATGGCTACACCTTC.

The V gene is TRBV19, the J gene TRBJ2-2; D not certain. V was pared by 2 bases and J by 4 bases, with 11 bases between. Germline CDR1 LNHDA, CDR2 SQIVND (reference sequence). This CDR3 comprises 15 residues. The chain's CDR3 is CASSIRQGLTGELFF. The DNA of the CDR3 is TGTGCCAGTAGTATAAGACAAGGCCTCACCGGGGAGCTGTTTTTT.

This clone was seen just once. The gene calls are TRBV7-2 and TRBJ2-1; D is perhaps TRBD2 (5 bases). The V end was cut by 6 bases, the J end by 4 bases, with 13 bases between. Germline-derived CDR1 and CDR2 are SGHTA and FQGNSA. CDR3 length: 14 residues. The CDR3: CASSQRREYNEQFF. In DNA, the CDR3 is TGTGCCAGCAGTCAGCGGCGAGAATACAATGAGCAGTTCTTC.

This clone showed up just once. This chain's CDR3 is CASSHRISPGGRVGTDTQYF. For the CDR3, the DNA is TGCGCCAGCAGCCACCGAATTAGCCCGGGAGGAAGGGTAGGCACAGATACGCAGTATTTT. The rearrangement links TRBV4-1 to TRBJ2-3; 7 bases align to TRBD2. V lost 3 bases to trimming and J lost 1 base; unmatched junction nucleotides: 19. CDR1 is MGHRA and CDR2 is YSYEKL in the germline V gene. The CDR3 consists of 20 residues.

This clone was found once. The rearrangement uses TRBV6-4 and TRBJ2-1, with D maybe TRBD2 (7 bases). V lost 3 bases to trimming and J lost 5 bases, with 14 bases between them. The CDR3 length is 15 residues. Germline CDR1 MRHNA, CDR2 SNTAGT. The CDR3 protein is CASSEMGGLNNEQFF. The CDR3 DNA reads TGTGCCAGCAGTGAAATGGGGGGGCTTAACAATGAGCAGTTCTTC.

The chain uses TRBV5-1 and TRBJ1-6; D is unclear. The CDR3 runs 15 residues. Trimming took 4 bases from V and 2 from J, leaving 10 bases between them. Germline CDR1 and CDR2: SGHRS and YFSETQ. The CDR3: CASSAITAYNSPLHF. The CDR3 DNA reads TGCGCCAGCAGCGCGATAACCGCCTATAATTCACCCCTCCACTTT. Together with reference TRBV5-1 and TRBJ1-6, the CDR3 gives the full variable domain: KAGVTQTPRYLIKTRGQQVTLSCSPISGHRSVSWYQQTPGQGLQFLFEYFSETQRNKGNFPGRFSGRQFSNSRSEMNVSTLELGDSALYLCASSAITAYNSPLHFGNGTRLTVT.

This chain joins TRBV19 and TRBJ2-1; 7 nucleotides line up with TRBD2. With V trimmed by 3 bases and J by 6 bases, 5 bases remained unmatched. Germline V gives CDR1 LNHDA, CDR2 SQIVND (reference sequence). The CDR3 totals 14 residues. CDR3 region: CASSIKRDRNEQFF. The CDR3 DNA is TGTGCCAGTAGTATTAAGCGGGACCGCAATGAGCAGTTCTTC.

The rearrangement joins TRBV5-6 to TRBJ1-5, with D maybe TRBD1 (5 bases). The CDR3 extends over 13 amino acids. The germline V gene has CDR1 SGHDT and CDR2 YYEEEE. V was pared by 4 bases and J by 2 bases, with 7 bases between. The CDR3 is CASSGARNQPQHF. CDR3 DNA: TGTGCCAGCAGCGGGGCCCGCAATCAGCCCCAGCATTTT.

The rearrangement joins TRBV27 to TRBJ1-5; D is perhaps TRBD1 (5 bases). Germline V gives CDR1 MNHEY, CDR2 SMNVEV (reference sequence). Trimming left V 7 bases short and J 4 bases short, with 17 bases between. The CDR3 has 15 residues. The CDR3 loop is CASTRDGRANQPQHF. The DNA of the CDR3 is TGTGCCAGCACCCGGGACGGGAGGGCGAATCAGCCCCAGCATTTT.

The genes are TRBV3-1 (or the pseudogene TRBV3-2) and TRBJ1-2, with a weak D call TRBD1 (6 bases). V lost 1 base to trimming and J lost 4 bases, with 13 bases between them. This CDR3 has 15 residues. Per germline, CDR1 LGHDT and CDR2 YNNKEL (reference sequence). In DNA form, the CDR3 reads TGTGCCAGCAGCCAAGTGAGCACAGGGCCCTATGGCTACACCTTC. This codes for CASSQVSTGPYGYTF.

This clone was found once. The gene calls are TRBV6-1 and TRBJ2-7; 7 bases line up with TRBD1. The CDR3 is 16 amino acids. The junction had 5 bases not matched to a gene; V was cut back by 0 bases and J by 0 bases. The germline gives CDR1 MNHNS, CDR2 SASEGT. The DNA of the CDR3 is TGTGCCAGCAGTGAAGCACCCGGGACAGCCTCCTACGAGCAGTACGTC. Translating it yields CASSEAPGTASYEQYV.

This CDR3 is CASSQDWDRGRGADTQYF. The CDR3 nucleotides read TGTGCCAGCAGCCAAGATTGGGACAGGGGGCGCGGGGCAGATACGCAGTATTTT. The rearrangement joins TRBV3-1 (or the pseudogene TRBV3-2) to TRBJ2-3; 12 nucleotides agree with TRBD1. The J segment lost 4 bases and the V segment lost 0 bases, leaving 8 bases of the junction unmatched. This CDR3 is 18 amino acids long. CDR1 is LGHDT, CDR2 YNNKEL, per germline (reference sequence).

V and J are TRBV12-3 or TRBV12-4 and TRBJ2-1; no clear D. The CDR3 extends over 11 amino acids. The ends were cut back, 6 bases at V and 7 bases at J, with 7 bases in the middle. The CDR3: CASSPRNEQFF. The CDR3 nucleotides are TGTGCCAGCAGCCCCAGGAATGAGCAGTTCTTC.

The V and J genes are TRBV6-1 and TRBJ2-3, with 9 positions matching TRBD1. Losses at the gene ends were 1 base for V and 7 bases for J; bases not matched to a gene: 6. The germline gives CDR1 MNHNS, CDR2 SASEGT. The CDR3 totals 15 residues. Here the CDR3 DNA reads TGTGCCAGCAGTGAAGTCGGGACAGGGACCTATACGCAGTATTTT. As protein: CASSEVGTGTYTQYF.

V usage is TRBV11-1 and J usage is TRBJ2-7, with TRBD1 matching 9 bases. The CDR3 totals 15 residues. The germline CDR1 and CDR2 sequences are SGHAT and FQDESV (reference sequence). The V segment lost 5 bases and the J segment 4 bases; nucleotides outside the gene matches: 9. CDR3 sequence (DNA): TGTGCCAGCAGCGATACCGGGACAGGGACGTACGAGCAGTACTTC. Translated: CASSDTGTGTYEQYF. The variable domain in full, completed from reference TRBV11-1 and TRBJ2-7, reads EAEVAQSPRYKITEKSQAVAFWCDPISGHATLYWYRQILGQGPELLVQFQDESVVDDSQLPKDRFSAERLKGVDSTLKIQPAELGDSAMYLCASSDTGTGTYEQYFGPGTRLTVT.

The gene calls are TRBV9 and TRBJ2-7; 8 positions match TRBD1. V shed 3 bases, J shed 2 bases, and the junction held 4 bases outside the gene matches. Germline V lookup: CDR1 SGDLS, CDR2 YYNGEE. This CDR3 spans 14 amino acids. The CDR3 DNA reads TGTGCCAGCAGCGCCAGGGGGCTTACCTACGAGCAGTACTTC. Translated, it gives CASSARGLTYEQYF.

In its sample, this clone was seen a few times. The chain uses TRBV30 and TRBJ1-3; weak D call: TRBD1 (5 bases). This CDR3 has 15 residues. Trimming left V 2 bases short and J 3 bases short, with 14 bases between. Per germline, CDR1 GTSNPN and CDR2 SVGIG (reference sequence). The CDR3 region has the DNA TGTGCCTGGAGTCCCCCTGGGGCGTTTGGAAACACCATATATTTT. Its translation is CAWSPPGAFGNTIYF.

The genes are TRBV5-1 and TRBJ1-2; 8 nucleotides line up with TRBD1. V lost 0 bases and J lost 7; bases outside the gene matches: 2. This CDR3 is built from 13 residues. CDR1 SGHRS and CDR2 YFSETQ come from the germline V gene. The DNA for the CDR3 is TGCGCCAGCAGCTTGGGCAGGGGGCTTGGCTACACCTTC. Translated: CASSLGRGLGYTF.

The chain carries TRBV23-1 and TRBJ1-4; weak D call: TRBD1 (5 bases). TRBV23-1 is flagged as an ORF with uncertain function. Trimming pared 2 bases from V and 11 bases from J, leaving 15 bases between. The CDR3 length is 14 residues. CDR3 residues: CASSQQQGRWKLFF. CDR3 DNA sequence: TGCGCCAGCAGTCAACAGCAGGGAAGGTGGAAACTGTTTTTT.

V is TRBV11-2 and J is TRBJ2-1; D is possibly TRBD2 (5 bases). Trimming stripped 3 bases from V and 5 bases from J, with 11 bases between. CDR3 size: 14 residues. Germline CDR1 is SGHAT and CDR2 is FQNNGV. CDR3 DNA: TGTGCCAGCAGCTTCACGGGGAGAGACAATGAGCAGTTCTTC. The encoded protein is CASSFTGRDNEQFF.

The V and J genes are TRBV9 and TRBJ2-1; 11 positions match TRBD1. The germline gives CDR1 SGDLS, CDR2 YYNGEE. Trimming took 2 bases from V and 9 from J; bases not matched to a gene: 13. This CDR3 contains 17 residues. CDR3 loop: CASSVGQGGRVLGEQFF. The CDR3 DNA is TGTGCCAGCAGCGTGGGACAGGGGGGTAGGGTATTAGGTGAGCAGTTCTTC.